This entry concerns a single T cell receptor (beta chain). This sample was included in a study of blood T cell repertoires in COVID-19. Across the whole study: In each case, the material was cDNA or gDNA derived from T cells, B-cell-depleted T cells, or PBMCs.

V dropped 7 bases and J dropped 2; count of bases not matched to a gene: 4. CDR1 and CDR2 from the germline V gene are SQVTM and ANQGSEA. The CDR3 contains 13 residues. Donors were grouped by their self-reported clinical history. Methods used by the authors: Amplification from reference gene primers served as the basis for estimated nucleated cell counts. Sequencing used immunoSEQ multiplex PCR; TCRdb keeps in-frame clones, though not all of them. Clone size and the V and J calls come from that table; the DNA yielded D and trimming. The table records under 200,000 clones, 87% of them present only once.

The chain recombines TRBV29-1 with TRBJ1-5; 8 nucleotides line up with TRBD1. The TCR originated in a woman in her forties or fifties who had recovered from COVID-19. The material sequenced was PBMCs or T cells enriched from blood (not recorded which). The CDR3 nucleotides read TGCAGCGCAGGACAGGGACGCAATCAGCCCCAGCATTTT. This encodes CSAGQGRNQPQHF. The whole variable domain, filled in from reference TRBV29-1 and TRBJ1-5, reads SAVISQKPSRDICQRGTSLTIQCQVDSQVTMMFWYRQQPGQSLTLIATANQGSEATYESGFVIDKFPISRPNLTFSTLTVSNMSPEDSSIYLCSAGQGRNQPQHFGDGTRLSIL.